This is a list of T cell receptor beta chains from one sample in a study of patients and donors after allogeneic stem cell transplantation. TCRdb independently ran MiXCR on the RT-PCR reads; one entry per CDR3 protein. Among about 960,000 distinct CDR3 sequences listed, 15% to 20% were seen once. Sequencing was carried out using blood, either unsorted or a sorted T cell fraction (not recorded which). The receptors come from a human donor who was either an allogeneic HSCT recipient or a stem cell or donor lymphocyte infusion donor (not recorded which). It is not recorded whose cells these are; they may come from a transplant donor. Both conserved end residues are part of each CDR3. The D gene is left open where the match is weak. A clone size is listed for some rows: how often the clone was seen (once, few, many), or a class if it is expanded.

>NA|NA|TRBJ1-3|TRBV6-1
TGTGCCAGCAGCTCAAGAACACACAGGGCGTTGGGAAACACCATATATTTT
CASSSRTHRALGNTIYF
>NA|TRBD1|TRBJ2-7|TRBV7-9
TGTGCCAGCAGCCCCGGGACAGGGTACGACGAGCAGTACTTC
CASSPGTGYDEQYF
>NA|NA|TRBJ1-5|TRBV10-1
TGCGCCAGCAGTGAGTACTTCTCCAGCGGCGGTAATCAGCCCCAGCATTTT
CASSEYFSSGGNQPQHF
>many|NA|TRBJ1-6|TRBV5-1
TGCGCCAGCAGCTTGGAGCCTCTCCCGGGTGGGCTCCACTTT
CASSLEPLPGGLHF
>NA|TRBD2|TRBJ2-7|TRBV12-3/TRBV12-4
TGTGCCAGCACCTCCTGGTGGGGGGGAGAAAAGGGCGAGCAGTACTTC
CASTSWWGGEKGEQYF
>few|NA|TRBJ1-5|TRBV30
TGTGCCTGGAGTGTCGGCAGGGGAGGCCAGCCCCAGCATTTT
CAWSVGRGGQPQHF
>few|NA|TRBJ1-5|TRBV10-3
TGTGCCATCAGTGAAGGGACGAAGTTTAGCAATCAGCCCCAGCATTTT
CAISEGTKFSNQPQHF
>few|TRBD2|TRBJ2-3|TRBV12-3/TRBV12-4
TGTGCCAGCAGTTCGGGCCTAGCGGGAGCGGGAGGTACGCAGTATTTT
CASSSGLAGAGGTQYF
>few|NA|TRBJ1-1|TRBV21-1
TGTGCCAGCAGCAAAGATGGCACTGAAGCTTTCTTT
CASSKDGTEAFF
>NA|NA|TRBJ2-2|TRBV12-3/TRBV12-4
TGTGCCAGCAGACCAATACTACTACGCTCAAAGAACACCGGGGAGCTGTTTTTT
CASRPILLRSKNTGELFF
>few|TRBD1|TRBJ1-4|TRBV9
TGTGCCAGCAGCGTAGGTGGGACAGTTAATGAAAAACTGTTTTTT
CASSVGGTVNEKLFF
>NA|NA|TRBJ2-7|TRBV20-1
TGCAGTGCCCGGCTGCTCACCTACGAGCAGTACTTC
CSARLLTYEQYF
>NA|NA|TRBJ1-1|TRBV12-3/TRBV12-4
TGTGCCAGCAGTTTCACTGTATCGAACACTGAAGCTTTCTTT
CASSFTVSNTEAFF
>few|TRBD1|TRBJ2-7|TRBV27
TGTGCCAGCAGTTTATTGCGCGGGACAGGAGGGTACGAGCAGTACTTC
CASSLLRGTGGYEQYF
>once|NA|TRBJ2-6|TRBV7-2
TGTGCCAGCAGCTTAGACGGCAGCCCCTCTGGGGCCAACGTCCTGACTTTC
CASSLDGSPSGANVLTF
>NA|TRBD2|TRBJ2-5|TRBV28
TGTGCCAGCACCGCAACGGGAGGGGTTGTCGAGACCCAGTACTTC
CASTATGGVVETQYF
>once|TRBD2|TRBJ2-7|TRBV7-3
TGTGCCAGCAGCTTAACTCACGGACTAGCACCTTCCCTCGAGCAGTACTTC
CASSLTHGLAPSLEQYF
>few|NA|TRBJ1-3|TRBV4-3
TGCGCCAGCAGCCAACAATTGACTCGGCCAGCTGGAAACACCATATATTTT
CASSQQLTRPAGNTIYF
>few|NA|TRBJ1-1|TRBV7-9
TGTGCCAGCACCCAGGAGACAATGAACACTGAAGCTTTCTTT
CASTQETMNTEAFF
>few|NA|TRBJ2-3|TRBV2
TGTGCCAGCAGTCCGGGGAGGAGTGCAGATACGCAGTATTTT
CASSPGRSADTQYF
>NA|NA|TRBJ1-3|TRBV7-9
TGTGCCAGCAGCTTGGAACAGTCACCCTCTGGAAACACCATATATTTT
CASSLEQSPSGNTIYF
>NA|NA|TRBJ2-7|TRBV29-1
TGCAGCGTTGAAGGGGGAGACATACCTATGGAGGAGCAGTACTTC
CSVEGGDIPMEEQYF
>NA|NA|TRBJ2-5|TRBV7-2
TGTGCCAGCAGCTTAGCAGGGGCAAAGACCCAGTACTTC
CASSLAGAKTQYF
>NA|NA|TRBJ1-2|TRBV7-6
TGTGCCAGCAGCTTACAGACGGCTTTCTATGGCTACACCTTC
CASSLQTAFYGYTF
>many|NA|TRBJ2-3|TRBV12-3/TRBV12-4
TGTGCCAGCAGTTGGGGGGATACGCAGTATTTT
CASSWGDTQYF
>NA|TRBD1|TRBJ1-3|TRBV20-1
TGCAGTGCTTTCGACAGGGGGCGTTTTGGAAACACCATATATTTT
CSAFDRGRFGNTIYF
>few|NA|TRBJ2-5|TRBV21-1
TGTGCCAGCATTGGGGGGAACCAAGAGACCCAGTACTTC
CASIGGNQETQYF
>NA|NA|TRBJ1-1|TRBV12-5
TGTGCTAGTGGTTTGGTACGCAACACTGAAGCTTTCTTT
CASGLVRNTEAFF
>NA|TRBD2|TRBJ2-1|TRBV4-2
TGTGCCAGCAGCGCAACCGGGACTAACTACAATGAGCAGTTCTTC
CASSATGTNYNEQFF
>few|NA|TRBJ2-7|TRBV19
TGTGCCACCCATGCGGGGAGCTCCTACGAGCAGTACTTC
CATHAGSSYEQYF
>once|NA|TRBJ2-3|TRBV7-3
TGTGCCAGCAGCTCGCCATCCGGGACCCCCTCCGGCATAGATACGCAGTATTTT
CASSSPSGTPSGIDTQYF
>many|TRBD1|TRBJ1-1|TRBV12-3/TRBV12-4
TGTGCCAGCAGTTTTAGGGACAGGGGGTTAAGGAACACTGAAGCTTTCTTT
CASSFRDRGLRNTEAFF
>few|NA|TRBJ2-7|TRBV20-1
TGCAGTGCTAGAGTTCGGGTGTTGGGCCGACTGAGAGACGAGCAGTACTTC
CSARVRVLGRLRDEQYF
>NA|NA|TRBJ1-2|TRBV7-2
TGTGCCAGCTCTAGGGGGGGCATAGGCTATGGCTACACCTTC
CASSRGGIGYGYTF
>NA|TRBD1|TRBJ1-1|TRBV27
TGTGCCAGCGGACGAAGCAGGGGGCGCGGGACTGAAGCTTTCTTT
CASGRSRGRGTEAFF
>NA|NA|TRBJ1-1|TRBV5-1
TGCGCCAGCAGCGCGCGGCTCGGGGAGGAGGCCTTT
CASSARLGEEAF
>few|TRBD1|TRBJ1-5|TRBV12-3/TRBV12-4
TGTGCCAGCAGTTTGGGACAGGGGGCGTATCAGCCCCAGCATTTT
CASSLGQGAYQPQHF
>NA|NA|TRBJ2-3|TRBV20-1
TGCAGTGCACACGACTCGCATACGCAGTATTTT
CSAHDSHTQYF
>few|NA|TRBJ2-1|TRBV4-3
TGCGCCAGCAGCCAAGTCGGTGCGGGGAGCTCCTACAATGAGCAGTTCTTC
CASSQVGAGSSYNEQFF
>few|TRBD2|TRBJ2-1|TRBV9
TGTGCCAGCAGCGTAGCTACCGGGACTAGCGGGAGTCGGGAGCAGTTCTTC
CASSVATGTSGSREQFF
>few|TRBD1|TRBJ1-5|TRBV20-1
TGCAGTGCTAGCGGCAGGGGGCAGAGCAATCAGCCCCAGCATTTT
CSASGRGQSNQPQHF
>NA|TRBD1|TRBJ2-1|TRBV5-1
TGCGCCAGCACCGTGGGGGGACAGGGGGCCAATGAGCAGTTCTTC
CASTVGGQGANEQFF
>many|NA|TRBJ2-2|TRBV5-1
TGCGCCAGCAGCTCGGAAGCGAACACCGGGGAGCTGTTTTTT
CASSSEANTGELFF
>NA|NA|TRBJ1-2|TRBV7-9
TGTGCCAGCAGCGACGACAGCTATGGCTACACCTTC
CASSDDSYGYTF
>few|NA|TRBJ1-2|TRBV29-1
TGCAGCGACGTAAGGACAGCCCGGGGGTATGGCTACACCTTC
CSDVRTARGYGYTF
>few|NA|TRBJ2-7|TRBV7-9
TGTGCCAGCAGCAGGGTAGCAGGTTACGAGCAGTACTTC
CASSRVAGYEQYF
>few|TRBD2|TRBJ2-1|TRBV24-1
TGTGCCACCAGTGAGCCGGGGGGTGCGCACAATGAGCAGTTCTTC
CATSEPGGAHNEQFF
>few|NA|TRBJ2-7|TRBV21-1
TGTGCCAGCAGCAAAGCGCTAGTTAAAAGATCCGAGCAGTACTTC
CASSKALVKRSEQYF
>few|TRBD1|TRBJ1-2|TRBV7-9
TGTGCCAGCAGCTTAGTCGGCAGGGGACAGGGCTACACCTTC
CASSLVGRGQGYTF
>few|NA|TRBJ2-2|TRBV12-3/TRBV12-4
TGTGCCAGCAGTTTACAAGGGGTGGGCACCGGGGAGCTGTTTTTT
CASSLQGVGTGELFF
>NA|NA|TRBJ2-5|TRBV20-1
TGCAGTGCCGCCCTAGAGACCCAGTACTTC
CSAALETQYF
>few|NA|TRBJ2-7|TRBV4-1
TGCGCCAGCAGCCAGAAAAAAACTACACCCTACGAGCAGTACTTC
CASSQKKTTPYEQYF
>few|NA|TRBJ2-1|TRBV29-1
TGCAGCGTTGAGAGGGTTTCCTACAATGAGCAGTTCTTC
CSVERVSYNEQFF
>NA|NA|TRBJ2-5|TRBV20-1
TGCAGTGCTAGCGATGACAGCCACTTGGGAGAGACCCAGTACTTC
CSASDDSHLGETQYF